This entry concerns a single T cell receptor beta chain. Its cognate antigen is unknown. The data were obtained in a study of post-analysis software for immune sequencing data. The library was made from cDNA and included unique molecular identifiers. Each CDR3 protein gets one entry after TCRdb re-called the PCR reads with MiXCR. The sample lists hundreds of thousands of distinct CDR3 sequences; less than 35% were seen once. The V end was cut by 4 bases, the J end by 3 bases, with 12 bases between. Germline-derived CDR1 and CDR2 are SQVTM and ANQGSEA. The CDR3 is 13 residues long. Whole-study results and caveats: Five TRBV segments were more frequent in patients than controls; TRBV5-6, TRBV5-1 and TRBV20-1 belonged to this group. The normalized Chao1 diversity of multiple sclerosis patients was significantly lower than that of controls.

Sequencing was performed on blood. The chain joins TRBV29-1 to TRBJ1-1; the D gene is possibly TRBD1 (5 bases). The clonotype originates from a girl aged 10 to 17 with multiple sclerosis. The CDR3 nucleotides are TGCAGCGTTGTTCAGACAGCCGACACTGAAGCTTTCTTT. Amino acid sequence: CSVVQTADTEAFF.